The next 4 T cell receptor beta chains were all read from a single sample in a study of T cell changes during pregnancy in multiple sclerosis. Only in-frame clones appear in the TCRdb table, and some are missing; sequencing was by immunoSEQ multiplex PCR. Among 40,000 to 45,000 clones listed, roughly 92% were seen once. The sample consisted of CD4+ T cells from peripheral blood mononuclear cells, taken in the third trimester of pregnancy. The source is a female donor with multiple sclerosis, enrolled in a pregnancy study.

CDR3 region: CASSLTTLLGLSNTGELFF. The CDR3 nucleotides are TGTGCCAGCTCCCTTACTACTCTTTTAGGTCTGTCAAACACCGGGGAGCTGTTTTTT. The gene calls are TRBV18 and TRBJ2-2; D ambiguous. V lost 6 bases and J lost 2, with 25 bases in between. This CDR3 has 19 residues. Germline V gives CDR1 KGHSH, CDR2 LQKENI.

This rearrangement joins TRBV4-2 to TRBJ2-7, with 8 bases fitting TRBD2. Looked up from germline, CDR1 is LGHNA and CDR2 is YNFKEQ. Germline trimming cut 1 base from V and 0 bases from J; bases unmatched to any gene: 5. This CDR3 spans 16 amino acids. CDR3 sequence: CASSQGLAGSSYEQYF. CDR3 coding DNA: TGTGCCAGCAGCCAAGGGCTAGCGGGTTCCTCCTACGAGCAGTACTTC.

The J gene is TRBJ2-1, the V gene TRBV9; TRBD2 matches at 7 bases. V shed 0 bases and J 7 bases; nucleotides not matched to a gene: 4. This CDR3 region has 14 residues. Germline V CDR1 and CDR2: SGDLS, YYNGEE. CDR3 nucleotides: TGTGCCAGCAGCGTAGCGGGGGGATTGAATGAGCAGTTCTTC. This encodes CASSVAGGLNEQFF.

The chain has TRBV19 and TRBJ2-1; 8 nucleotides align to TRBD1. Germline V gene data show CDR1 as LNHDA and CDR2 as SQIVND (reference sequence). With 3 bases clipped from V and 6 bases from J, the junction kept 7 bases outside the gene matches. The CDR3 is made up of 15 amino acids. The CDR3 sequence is CASSITGTGVNEQFF. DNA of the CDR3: TGTGCCAGTAGTATCACCGGGACAGGAGTCAATGAGCAGTTCTTC.